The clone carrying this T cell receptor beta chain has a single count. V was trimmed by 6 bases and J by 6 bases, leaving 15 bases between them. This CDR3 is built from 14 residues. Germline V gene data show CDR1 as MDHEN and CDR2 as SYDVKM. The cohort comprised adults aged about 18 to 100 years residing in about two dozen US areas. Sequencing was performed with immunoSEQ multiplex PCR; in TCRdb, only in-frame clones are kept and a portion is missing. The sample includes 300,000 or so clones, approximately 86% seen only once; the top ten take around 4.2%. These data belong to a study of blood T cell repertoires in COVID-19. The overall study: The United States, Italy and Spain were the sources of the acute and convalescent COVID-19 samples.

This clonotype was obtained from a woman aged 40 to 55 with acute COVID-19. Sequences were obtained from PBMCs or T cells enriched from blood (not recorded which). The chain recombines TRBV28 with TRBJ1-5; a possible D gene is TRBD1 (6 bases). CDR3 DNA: TGTGCCAGCAGACTGGGGGCCGGCGGTCAGCCCCAGCATTTT. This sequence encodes CASRLGAGGQPQHF.